Listed below are T cell receptor beta chains from one sample, sequenced in a study of shared clonotypes between healthy human individuals. Clones were sequenced by immunoSEQ multiplex PCR, and TCRdb holds only the in-frame ones, with some missing. The sample gives about 610,000 clones, approximately 96% of which show up once; 0.11% is in the top ten. What was sequenced was naive CD8+ T cells sorted from blood. These receptors all stem from a woman aged 25 to 45 in good health. The CDR3 runs from the conserved cysteine through the conserved F or W. The D gene is left open where the match is weak. The size field is filled for only some rows; it gives once, few, many or a size class.

.	TRBJ1-2	.	TRBV30	CAWSAVNYGYTF	TGTGCCTGGAGCGCCGTCAACTATGGCTACACCTTC
.	TRBJ1-3	.	TRBV10-3	CAISDLGDSGNTIYF	TGTGCCATCAGTGATTTGGGGGACTCTGGAAACACCATATATTTT
.	TRBJ2-1	.	TRBV7-9	CASSPTGIYNEQFF	TGTGCCAGCAGCCCGACGGGTATATACAATGAGCAGTTCTTC
.	TRBJ2-5	.	TRBV11-2	CASSLQQDQETQYF	TGTGCCAGCAGCTTACAACAGGACCAAGAGACCCAGTACTTC
.	TRBJ2-3	.	TRBV27	CASSLEGSSTDTQYF	TGTGCCAGCAGTTTGGAGGGGTCGAGCACAGATACGCAGTATTTT
.	TRBJ1-2	.	TRBV16	CASSLNSGFGNYGYTF	TGTGCCAGCAGCCTTAACTCGGGGTTTGGGAACTATGGCTACACCTTC
.	TRBJ2-3	.	TRBV5-6	CASSLSGDTQYF	TGTGCCAGCAGCTTGAGTGGGGATACGCAGTATTTT
.	TRBJ1-1	.	TRBV28	CASSFGGTEAFF	TGTGCCAGCAGTTTCGGCGGCACTGAAGCTTTCTTT
TRBD2	TRBJ2-5	.	TRBV28	CASSPRTSQETQYF	TGTGCCAGCAGTCCTCGGACTAGCCAAGAGACCCAGTACTTC
.	TRBJ1-2	.	TRBV6-5	CASSYSTGYGYTF	TGTGCCAGCAGTTACTCGACGGGTTATGGCTACACCTTC
.	TRBJ1-3	.	TRBV4-1	CASSQVVLGNTIYF	TGCGCCAGCAGCCAAGTGGTCCTAGGAAACACCATATATTTT
.	TRBJ2-7	.	TRBV27	CASSQRQETSYEQYF	TGTGCCAGCAGTCAGAGACAGGAGACATCCTACGAGCAGTACTTC
.	TRBJ2-7	.	TRBV11-2	CASSLAQGYEQYF	TGTGCCAGCAGCTTAGCTCAGGGTTACGAGCAGTACTTC
.	TRBJ2-2	.	TRBV7-9	CASSLSGGPPGELFF	TGTGCCAGCAGCTTATCCGGGGGTCCCCCCGGGGAGCTGTTTTTT
.	TRBJ2-1	.	TRBV5-4	CASSPHSRGPSSYNEQFF	TGTGCCAGCAGCCCCCATTCCCGGGGGCCGAGCTCCTACAATGAGCAGTTCTTC
.	TRBJ1-5	.	TRBV6-6	CASTPERYSNQPQHF	TGTGCCAGCACCCCTGAACGGTATAGCAATCAGCCCCAGCATTTT
TRBD2	TRBJ2-7	once	TRBV19	CASRGLAYEQYF	TGTGCCAGTAGAGGACTAGCCTACGAGCAGTACTTC
TRBD1	TRBJ2-2	.	TRBV28	CASSQFGTANTGELFF	TGTGCCAGCAGTCAATTCGGGACAGCGAACACCGGGGAGCTGTTTTTT
TRBD2	TRBJ2-7	.	TRBV11-2	CASSFGGGYVEQYF	TGTGCCAGCAGCTTCGGCGGGGGGTATGTCGAGCAGTACTTC
.	TRBJ1-1	.	TRBV30	CAWGPGTTEAFF	TGTGCCTGGGGGCCCGGGACGACTGAAGCTTTCTTT
.	TRBJ1-1	.	TRBV7-2	CASSLWGLNTEAFF	TGTGCCAGCAGCTTATGGGGTTTGAACACTGAAGCTTTCTTT
.	TRBJ1-4	.	TRBV4-1	CASSQVRTVANEKLFF	TGCGCCAGCAGCCAAGTCAGGACTGTTGCTAATGAAAAACTGTTTTTT
.	TRBJ2-5	.	TRBV2	CASSGTAAAQETQYF	TGTGCCAGCAGTGGGACAGCGGCTGCCCAAGAGACCCAGTACTTC
TRBD1	TRBJ1-3	.	TRBV2	CASSARKGALGNTIYF	TGTGCCAGCAGTGCGAGGAAGGGGGCGCTTGGAAACACCATATATTTT
TRBD1	TRBJ2-1	.	TRBV27	CASSSRQGVYNEQFF	TGTGCCAGCAGTTCTCGACAGGGGGTATACAATGAGCAGTTCTTC
TRBD2	TRBJ2-1	.	TRBV5-1	CASSLGSGRVHNEQFF	TGCGCCAGCAGCTTAGGGAGCGGGAGGGTCCACAATGAGCAGTTCTTC
TRBD2	TRBJ2-7	.	TRBV30	CAWRTSGFYEQYF	TGTGCCTGGAGAACTAGCGGGTTCTACGAGCAGTACTTC
.	TRBJ2-7	.	TRBV6-1	CASSEGAPWYEQYF	TGTGCCAGCAGTGAAGGGGCCCCCTGGTACGAGCAGTACTTC
TRBD2	TRBJ2-1	.	TRBV11-2	CASPGSRTSANEQFF	TGTGCCAGCCCTGGGAGTAGGACTAGCGCAAATGAGCAGTTCTTC
.	TRBJ2-1	.	TRBV2	CASSGESGQFF	TGTGCCAGCAGTGGAGAGAGTGGGCAGTTCTTC
TRBD2	TRBJ2-2	.	TRBV6-1	CASSATGRLAGALGELFF	TGTGCCAGCAGTGCCACCGGGAGACTAGCGGGAGCGCTCGGGGAGCTGTTTTTT
.	TRBJ2-1	.	TRBV5-4	CASSFNTINEQFF	TGTGCCAGCAGCTTCAACACTATTAATGAGCAGTTCTTC
.	TRBJ2-7	.	TRBV29-1	CSAAADYEQYF	TGCAGCGCCGCCGCGGACTACGAGCAGTACTTC
.	TRBJ1-1	.	TRBV28	CASSSWTLENTEAFF	TGTGCCAGCAGTTCCTGGACACTAGAGAACACTGAAGCTTTCTTT
.	TRBJ1-5	.	TRBV6-6	CASSYWRVLNQPQHF	TGTGCCAGCAGTTACTGGCGGGTCCTCAATCAGCCCCAGCATTTT
TRBD2	TRBJ2-7	.	TRBV4-2	CASSPAGGLAGDEQYF	TGTGCCAGCAGTCCCGCGGGGGGACTAGCGGGAGATGAGCAGTACTTC
TRBD2	TRBJ2-2	.	TRBV6-1	CASGLAGAGELFF	TGTGCCAGCGGACTAGCGGGAGCCGGGGAGCTGTTTTTT
.	TRBJ2-7	.	TRBV28	CASRETTGRQYF	TGTGCCAGCAGAGAAACGACAGGTCGTCAGTACTTC
.	TRBJ2-7	.	TRBV13	CASSPPFEDEQYF	TGTGCCAGCAGCCCCCCTTTCGAGGACGAGCAGTACTTC
.	TRBJ2-7	few	TRBV7-8	CASSLLGRGLPYEQYF	TGTGCCAGCAGCTTATTGGGCAGGGGACTCCCTTACGAGCAGTACTTC
.	TRBJ1-5	.	TRBV28	CASTQLRINQPQHF	TGTGCCAGCACCCAACTCAGGATCAACCAGCCCCAGCATTTT